This entry lists 11 T cell receptor beta chains sequenced from one sample in a study of blood T cell repertoires in COVID-19. TCRdb keeps only in-frame clones here, not all; method: immunoSEQ multiplex PCR. The sample records 250,000 to 350,000 clones, approximately 87% being singletons. Sequencing input: peripheral blood. Receptors were obtained from a woman aged 50 to 60 with active or convalescent COVID-19.

The chain uses TRBV3-1 (or the pseudogene TRBV3-2) and TRBJ2-7; 9 bases map to TRBD2. Germline CDR1 is LGHDT and CDR2 is YNNKEL (reference sequence). With V trimmed by 0 bases and J by 7 bases, 16 bases remained unmatched. The CDR3 has 18 residues. The CDR3 bases are TGTGCCAGCAGCCAAGACGGGCGGGAGGGTTCCTGGTGGGGGGAGCAGTACTTC. Translating gives CASSQDGREGSWWGEQYF.

The rearrangement joins TRBV3-1 (or the pseudogene TRBV3-2) to TRBJ1-2; 9 positions match TRBD1. CDR3 length: 15 residues. Unmatched junction bases numbered 5, after V lost 4 bases and J lost 2 bases. Per germline, CDR1 LGHDT and CDR2 YNNKEL (reference sequence). CDR3 nucleotide sequence: TGTGCCAGCAGCCGAGGGACAGGGCCCAACTATGGCTACACCTTC. Its protein product is CASSRGTGPNYGYTF.

In DNA form, the CDR3 reads TGTGCCAGCAGTTCCCCTCCTTCCCGGTCACCCCTCCACTTT. Its protein is CASSSPPSRSPLHF. The chain joins TRBV28 to TRBJ1-6; D gene unclear. CDR3 length equals 14 residues. Trimming left V 4 bases short and J 10 bases short, with 14 bases between. Looked up from germline, CDR1 is MDHEN and CDR2 is SYDVKM.

The chain employs TRBV5-6 and TRBJ1-1; 8 nucleotides line up with TRBD1. Germline V gene data show CDR1 as SGHDT and CDR2 as YYEEEE. The CDR3 covers 16 residues. V lost 3 bases and J lost 4; bases outside the gene matches: 11. Here the CDR3 DNA reads TGTGCCAGCAGCTCCGCGGGACAGGCCTATGTCACTGAAGCTTTCTTT. Translated, it gives CASSSAGQAYVTEAFF.

V gene TRBV28 combines with J gene TRBJ2-7; D perhaps matches TRBD2 (6 bases). The V and J ends lost 6 bases and 4 bases respectively, with 13 bases between them. CDR1 and CDR2 (germline): MDHEN, SYDVKM. The CDR3 contains 13 residues. CDR3 loop: CASRPGGKYEQYF. The CDR3 bases are TGTGCCAGCAGACCTGGGGGGAAATACGAGCAGTACTTC.

This chain connects TRBV30 to TRBJ1-4, with 8 nucleotides matching TRBD1. Per the germline V gene, CDR1 is GTSNPN and CDR2 is SVGIG (reference sequence). With 0 bases clipped from V and 5 bases from J, the junction kept 2 bases outside the gene matches. The CDR3 extends over 14 amino acids. CDR3 sequence: CAWSVGDRNEKLFF. The CDR3 DNA follows: TGTGCCTGGAGTGTTGGGGACAGGAATGAAAAACTGTTTTTT.

This chain links TRBV5-1 with TRBJ1-2; D uncertain. V lost 2 bases and J 4 bases, leaving 9 bases between the germline ends. The CDR3 is 13 amino acids. Germline values: CDR1 SGHRS, CDR2 YFSETQ. The CDR3 nucleotides are TGCGCCAGCAGCTTATCGGGTAGCTATGGCTACACCTTC. Translation gives CASSLSGSYGYTF.

The chain links TRBV28 to TRBJ1-6, with 8 positions matching TRBD1. The CDR3 covers 15 residues. The ends lost 7 bases at V and 5 bases at J; junction bases unmatched: 7. CDR1 and CDR2 from the germline V gene are MDHEN and SYDVKM. Here the CDR3 reads CASTPGQDHNSPLHF. For the CDR3, the DNA is TGTGCCAGCACTCCGGGACAGGACCATAATTCACCCCTCCACTTT.

The chain uses TRBV4-3 and TRBJ2-1, with 7 bases that match TRBD2. From germline, CDR1 is LGHNA and CDR2 YSLEER. The CDR3 consists of 17 residues. Trimming removed 2 bases from V and 0 bases from J; junction bases left unmatched: 7. The CDR3 here is CASSQSLAVSSYNEQFF. CDR3 sequence (DNA): TGCGCCAGCAGCCAATCCCTAGCGGTAAGCTCCTACAATGAGCAGTTCTTC.

The rearrangement links TRBV30 to TRBJ1-2; D is unresolved. V was pared by 5 bases and J by 4 bases, with 17 bases between. CDR1 and CDR2 (germline): GTSNPN, SVGIG (reference sequence). CDR3 length: 14 amino acids. CDR3 residues: CAWFPRYSSYGYTF. The CDR3 DNA is TGTGCCTGGTTCCCCCGGTACTCTAGCTATGGCTACACCTTC.

This chain joins TRBV27 and TRBJ1-3, with TRBD1 identical over 7 bases. The CDR3 has 15 residues. Germline V gives CDR1 MNHEY, CDR2 SMNVEV (reference sequence). V gave up 2 bases and J gave up 1 base; unmatched junction bases: 2. CDR3 in amino acids: CASSLAQGSGNTIYF. The CDR3 DNA reads as TGTGCCAGCAGTTTAGCACAGGGGTCTGGAAACACCATATATTTT.